Shown below are 8 T cell receptor beta chains from a single sample sequenced in a study of cytomegalovirus exposure and HLA in healthy donors. With 60 Vbeta and 13 Jbeta primers, the PCR was carried out. Only in-frame clones appear in the TCRdb table, and some are missing; sequencing was by immunoSEQ multiplex PCR. The sample shows 150,000 to 200,000 clones, roughly 80% of them seen only once. The sequenced material came from PBMCs. The receptors stem from a woman aged 18-29 years in good health and CMV-seropositive.

The table lists this clone with a count of one. The rearrangement uses TRBV28 and TRBJ2-5; a weak D match, TRBD2 (6 bases). V was trimmed by 2 bases and J by 5 bases, leaving 12 bases between them. The CDR3 extends over 14 amino acids. Germline loops: CDR1 MDHEN, CDR2 SYDVKM. The CDR3 reads CASSLGGKRETQYF. CDR3 coding DNA: TGTGCCAGCAGTTTAGGAGGGAAGAGGGAGACCCAGTACTTC.

The chain combines TRBV6-5 with TRBJ1-1, with a weak D call TRBD1 (5 bases). The CDR3 contains 14 residues. Germline V gene data show CDR1 as MNHEY and CDR2 as SVGAGI. V lost 2 bases to trimming and J lost 7 bases, with 14 bases between them. The CDR3 loop is CASSYGGVDREAFF. Written as DNA, the CDR3 is TGTGCCAGCAGTTACGGGGGGGTGGATCGTGAAGCTTTCTTT.

The chain recombines TRBV6-1 with TRBJ1-2; 7 bases fit TRBD1. Germline V CDR1 and CDR2: MNHNS, SASEGT. CDR3 length: 14 residues. J gave up 8 bases and V 1 base, and 7 bases lay outside the gene matches. The CDR3 sequence is CASSEEGTVYGYTF. For the CDR3, the DNA is TGTGCCAGCAGTGAAGAAGGGACAGTATACGGCTACACCTTC.

V gene TRBV5-1 combines with J gene TRBJ2-3, with D perhaps matching TRBD2 (6 bases). Trimming pared 2 bases from V and 1 base from J, leaving 11 bases between. The length of the CDR3 is 15 residues. The germline gives CDR1 SGHRS, CDR2 YFSETQ. The CDR3 here is CASSFGGIGTDTQYF. Here the CDR3 DNA reads TGCGCCAGCAGCTTCGGGGGAATAGGCACAGATACGCAGTATTTT.

The table lists this clone with a count of one. V and J are TRBV7-2 and TRBJ1-5; TRBD1 agrees at 10 bases. Germline-derived CDR1 and CDR2 are SGHTA and FQGNSA. CDR3 length equals 15 residues. Trimming took 3 bases from V and 6 from J; bases not matched to a gene: 5. CDR3 nucleotide sequence: TGTGCCAGCAGCTTGGGACAGGGGTGGTTTCAGCCCCAGCATTTT. Protein: CASSLGQGWFQPQHF.

V is TRBV7-9 and J is TRBJ1-1; possible D gene TRBD1, 6 bases. The V gene's germline CDR1 is SEHNR and CDR2 FQNEAQ (reference sequence). V shed 9 bases and J shed 1 base, with 12 bases lying between them. This CDR3 is 13 amino acids long. CDR3 loop: CASSGQSNTEAFF. The DNA for the CDR3 is TGTGCCAGTTCGGGACAATCGAACACTGAAGCTTTCTTT.

The J gene is TRBJ2-5, the V gene TRBV25-1; D may be TRBD1 (6 bases). V dropped 2 bases and J dropped 3 bases, with 10 bases sitting between them. The CDR3 extends over 14 amino acids. Germline values: CDR1 MGHDK, CDR2 SYGVNS. The CDR3 loop reads CASSEQGLKETQYF. In DNA form, the CDR3 reads TGTGCCAGCAGTGAACAGGGGCTAAAAGAGACCCAGTACTTC.

The rearrangement uses TRBV9 and TRBJ1-6, with 10 nucleotides matching TRBD1. V shed 0 bases and J 9 bases; nucleotides not matched to a gene: 3. Germline-derived CDR1 and CDR2 are SGDLS and YYNGEE. The length of the CDR3 is 15 residues. The CDR3 reads CASSVDDRGPSPLHF. The CDR3 coding sequence is TGTGCCAGCAGCGTAGACGACAGGGGGCCTTCACCCCTCCACTTT.